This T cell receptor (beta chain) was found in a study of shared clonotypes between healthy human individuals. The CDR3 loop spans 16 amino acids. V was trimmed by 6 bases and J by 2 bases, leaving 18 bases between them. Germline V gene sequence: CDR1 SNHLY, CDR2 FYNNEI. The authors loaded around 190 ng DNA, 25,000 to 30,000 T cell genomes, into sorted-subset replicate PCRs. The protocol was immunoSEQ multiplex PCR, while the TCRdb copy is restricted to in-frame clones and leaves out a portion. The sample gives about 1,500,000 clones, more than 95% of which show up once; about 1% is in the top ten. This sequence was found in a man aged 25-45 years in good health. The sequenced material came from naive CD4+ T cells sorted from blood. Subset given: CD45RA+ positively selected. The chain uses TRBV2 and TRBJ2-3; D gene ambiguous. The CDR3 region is CASRSNWAENTDTQYF. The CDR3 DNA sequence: TGTGCCAGCAGATCTAATTGGGCCGAGAACACAGATACGCAGTATTTT.